This entry describes one T cell receptor beta chain. Trimming stripped 5 bases from V and 1 base from J, with 12 bases between. This CDR3 region has 14 residues. From germline, CDR1 is DFQATT and CDR2 SNEGSKA (reference sequence). The source of the sample is a study of T cells in Graves' hyperthyroidism and ophthalmopathy. Amplified TCR beta CDR3 regions derived from RNA transcripts. The TCR CDR3 was amplified in a first-round RT-PCR using the HTBI primer set. TCRdb redid the calling of the multiplex PCR reads with MiXCR, one entry per CDR3 protein. This sample yields hundreds of thousands of distinct CDR3 sequences, of which less than 15% are seen a single time; roughly 10% belongs to the top ten.

Sequencing was done on a sample of blood. V is TRBV20-1 and J is TRBJ1-3; D remains ambiguous. The sequence came from a woman between 18 and 29 years old with Graves' hyperthyroidism. The CDR3 bases are TGCAGTGCTCATTCCGGCCCATCTGGAAACACCATATATTTT. Translation: CSAHSGPSGNTIYF.